Sequencing of this TCR beta chain was carried out in a study of neurological immune-mediated disorders. General study findings and limits: Phylogenetic grouping put 18 of 34 multiple sclerosis patients' repertoires into one related-CDR3 cluster, a possible signature.

5'RACE with 10-nucleotide random UMIs generated the cDNA. Using its own MiXCR run on the 5' RACE reads, TCRdb lists one record per CDR3 protein. The table has some 65,000 distinct CDR3 sequences, approximately 4.2% seen once. This clonotype was recorded many times. Its cognate antigen is unknown. Sequencing was performed on PBMCs. The origin of this receptor is a man between 45 and 60 years old with multiple sclerosis.

CDR3 in amino acids: CASSPSGTLEAFF. CDR3 bases: TGTGCCAGCAGTCCCTCTGGGACCCTTGAAGCTTTCTTT. The J gene is TRBJ1-1, the V gene TRBV6-5; tentative D call: TRBD1 (5 bases). CDR1 MNHEY and CDR2 SVGAGI come from the germline V gene. The length of the CDR3 is 13 residues. V was shortened by 5 bases and J by 7 bases, with 14 bases between the two germline ends.